This TCR beta chain was observed in a study of Tregs in tolerant kidney transplant recipients. Study background: An approximately three-day belatacept mixed lymphocyte reaction, sometimes plus 5-day graft donor restimulation, preceded CD4+CD25+CD127- sorting. Recipient cells were told from donor cells by antibody staining.

Sequencing was performed with immunoSEQ multiplex PCR; in TCRdb, only in-frame clones are kept and a portion is missing. The sample lists about 44,000 clones, roughly 96% seen once, with around 0.38% in the top ten. To note about this clone: The antigen is not known.

Germline V gene data show CDR1 as KGHSH and CDR2 as LQKENI. The germline V and J ends were trimmed by 8 bases and 0 bases, with 17 bases remaining between them. The CDR3 extends over 16 amino acids. Points from the study as a whole: Few patients were studied, so findings need validation in larger groups. The most relevant donor-specific Treg TCRbeta repertoire apparently came from expansion with activated donor B cells.

This clonotype was sampled from a human donor in good health. The gene calls are TRBV18 and TRBJ2-1; TRBD1 might be the D (6 bases). Sequencing was carried out using Tregs from blood cultured with allogeneic cells. The CDR3: CASAILRGFSYNEQFF. For the CDR3, the DNA is TGTGCCAGCGCTATCTTGAGGGGGTTCTCCTACAATGAGCAGTTCTTC.